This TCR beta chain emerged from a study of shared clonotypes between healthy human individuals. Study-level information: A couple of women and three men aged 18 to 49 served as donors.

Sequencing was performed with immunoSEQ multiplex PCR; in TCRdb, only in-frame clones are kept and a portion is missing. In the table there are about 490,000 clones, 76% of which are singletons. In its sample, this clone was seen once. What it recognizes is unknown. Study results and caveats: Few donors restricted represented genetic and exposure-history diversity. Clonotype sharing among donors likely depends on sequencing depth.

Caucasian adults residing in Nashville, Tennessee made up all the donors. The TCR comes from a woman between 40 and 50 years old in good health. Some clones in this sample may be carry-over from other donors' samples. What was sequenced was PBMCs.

The CDR3 reads CASSLAGTSGYEQYF. Written as DNA, the CDR3 is TGTGCCAGCAGCTTAGCGGGGACTAGCGGCTACGAGCAGTACTTC. The chain recombines TRBV7-2 with TRBJ2-7; 11 bases match TRBD2. V lost 0 bases and J lost 3; bases outside the gene matches: 1. The germline gives CDR1 SGHTA, CDR2 FQGNSA. This CDR3 has 15 amino acids. Based on the CDR3 plus reference TRBV7-2 and TRBJ2-7, the full variable domain is GAGVSQSPSNKVTEKGKDVELRCDPISGHTALYWYRQSLGQGLEFLIYFQGNSAPDKSGLPSDRFSAERTGGSVSTLTIQRTQQEDSAVYLCASSLAGTSGYEQYFGPGTRLTVT.